The clone carrying this TCR beta chain was seen a handful of times. Its antigen is not identified. No fewer than 7 million PBMCs went into each sample. This specimen comes from a study of blood T cells in healthy people across ages. Notes on the study in general: As age increased, TCR beta diversity per million T cells fell in a roughly linear fashion.

The authors ran a second PCR of about 7 to 11 cycles using a sample-barcoded 5' primer and a J-beta primer mix. Individual samples furnished no less than 2.5 million CDR3-containing paired-end reads apiece. TCRdb processed the 5' RACE reads anew with MiXCR; each CDR3 protein has one entry. This table has over a million distinct CDR3 sequences, around 25% appearing once. V was shortened by 6 bases and J by 11 bases, with 22 bases between the two germline ends. Germline lookup yields CDR1 SQVTM and CDR2 ANQGSEA. The CDR3 has 13 residues. The same sample was also used in a study of T cells of mothers and their children. That source reports: A slight, non-significant increase in overlap was found for related mother-child pairs relative to unrelated pairs.

The chain has TRBV29-1 and TRBJ2-5; D might be TRBD1 (6 bases). The sequenced material came from blood. This TCR was recovered from a girl aged 2 to 9 in good health. Written as DNA, the CDR3 is TGCAGCGTGGGGGCCCGTGGGCAATGGGAGCAGTACTTC. It yields the protein CSVGARGQWEQYF. Together with reference TRBV29-1 and TRBJ2-5, the CDR3 gives the full variable domain: SAVISQKPSRDICQRGTSLTIQCQVDSQVTMMFWYRQQPGQSLTLIATANQGSEATYESGFVIDKFPISRPNLTFSTLTVSNMSPEDSSIYLCSVGARGQWEQYFGPGTRLLVL.